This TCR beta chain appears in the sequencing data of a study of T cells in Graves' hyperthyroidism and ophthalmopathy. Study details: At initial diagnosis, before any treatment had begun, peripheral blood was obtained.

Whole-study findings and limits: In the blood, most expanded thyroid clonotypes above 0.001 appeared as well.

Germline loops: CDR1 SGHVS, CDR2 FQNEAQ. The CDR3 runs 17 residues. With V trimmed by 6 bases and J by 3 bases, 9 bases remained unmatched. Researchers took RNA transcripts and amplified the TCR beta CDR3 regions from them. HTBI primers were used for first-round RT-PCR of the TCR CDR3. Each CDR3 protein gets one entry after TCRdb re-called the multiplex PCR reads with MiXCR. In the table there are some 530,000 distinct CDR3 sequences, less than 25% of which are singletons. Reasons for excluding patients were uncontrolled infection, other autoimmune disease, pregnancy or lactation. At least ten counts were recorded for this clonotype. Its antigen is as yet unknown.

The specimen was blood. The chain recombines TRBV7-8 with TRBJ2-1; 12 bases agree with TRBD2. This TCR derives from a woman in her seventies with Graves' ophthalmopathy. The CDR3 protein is CASRPSGLAGNYNEQFF. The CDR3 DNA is TGTGCCAGCAGGCCTTCGGGACTAGCGGGTAACTACAATGAGCAGTTCTTC.